Described below is a single TCR beta chain sequence and its context. Antigen specificity is unknown. The sample originates from a study of cytomegalovirus exposure and HLA in healthy donors. Whole-study results and caveats: As immune exposure information, only CMV serostatus was available. In an earlier analysis, in some 500 donors, most V segments appeared productive either ~87% or ~30% of the time. For presence/absence analyses, sequencing depth was assumed to be roughly uniform across donors.

Every donor was a healthy person donating bone marrow. The PCR was carried out with 60 Vbeta primers and 13 Jbeta primers. The data were produced by immunoSEQ multiplex PCR, yet TCRdb's version contains in-frame clones alone and is incomplete. This sample has under 90,000 clones; more than 60% occur once, and the top ten carry about 2.2%. This CDR3 is built from 14 residues. The germline V and J ends were trimmed by 0 bases and 5 bases, with 10 bases remaining between them. The germline gives CDR1 GTSNPN, CDR2 SVGIG (reference sequence). The rearrangement uses TRBV30 and TRBJ2-2, with a possible D match to TRBD2 (5 bases). The sequencing input was PBMCs. This receptor was taken from a man aged 35 to 55 in good health and CMV-seronegative. CDR3 DNA sequence: TGTGCCTGGAGTGTACTAGTTCATACCGGGGAGCTGTTTTTT. This encodes CAWSVLVHTGELFF.